The 10 T cell receptor beta chains below all came from one sample that was sequenced in a study of T cell responses to AZD1222 COVID-19 vaccine. Repertoires were generated with immunoSEQ multiplex PCR, while TCRdb's copy carries only in-frame clones and drops some. The sample holds more than 50,000 clones, roughly 87% seen once. The sequencing here drew on peripheral blood, taken 28 days after the second AZD1222 dose. The receptor source for this set is an adult who received the AZD1222 COVID-19 vaccine.

V usage is TRBV28 and J usage is TRBJ1-4; a possible D gene is TRBD1 (5 bases). The germline V gene encodes CDR1 MDHEN and CDR2 SYDVKM. The CDR3 is 18 amino acids. The V gene lost 4 bases and the J gene lost 9 bases, with 27 bases spanning the gap. The CDR3 DNA is TGTGCCAGCAGTTCGCTCGCCGCCGGAGGGGTTGAACGGAAAAAACTGTTTTTT. Protein sequence: CASSSLAAGGVERKKLFF.

The genes are TRBV30 and TRBJ1-2, with 7 bases identical to TRBD1. Losses at the gene ends were 4 bases for V and 1 base for J; bases not matched to a gene: 0. Germline values: CDR1 GTSNPN, CDR2 SVGIG (reference sequence). This CDR3 is 12 amino acids long. The CDR3 sequence: CAWTGGNYGYTF. The CDR3 DNA sequence: TGTGCCTGGACAGGGGGTAACTATGGCTACACCTTC.

The table lists this clone with a count of one. This chain links TRBV28 with TRBJ2-3; TRBD2 agrees at 11 bases. This CDR3 region has 16 residues. V gave up 6 bases and J gave up 4 bases; unmatched junction bases: 9. CDR1 and CDR2 from the germline V gene are MDHEN and SYDVKM. CDR3 residues: CASSRILAGVSDTQYF. In nucleotides, the CDR3 is TGTGCCAGCAGCCGCATACTAGCGGGAGTGTCAGATACGCAGTATTTT.

The chain links TRBV4-1 to TRBJ2-1; D not certain. The germline V gene has CDR1 MGHRA and CDR2 YSYEKL. CDR3 size: 13 residues. V lost 0 bases and J lost 15, with 15 bases in between. CDR3 DNA sequence: TGCGCCAGCAGCCAAGATGCCCGAGGTCTGGGGTTCTTC. It specifies CASSQDARGLGFF.

This clone has only one observation. This chain joins TRBV3-1 (or the pseudogene TRBV3-2) and TRBJ2-1; D unclear. The germline V gene encodes CDR1 LGHDT and CDR2 YNNKEL (reference sequence). This CDR3 contains 15 residues. The ends were cut back, 2 bases at V and 0 bases at J, with 8 bases in the middle. CDR3 sequence reads: CASSQSVNSYNEQFF. DNA of the CDR3: TGTGCCAGCAGCCAAAGCGTAAACTCCTACAATGAGCAGTTCTTC.

This clone occurred once. The chain employs TRBV28 and TRBJ2-3; 15 nucleotides match TRBD2. This CDR3 comprises 20 residues. Germline V gene data show CDR1 as MDHEN and CDR2 as SYDVKM. The trim removed 3 bases at V and 4 bases at J, leaving 14 bases unmatched. The CDR3 DNA reads as TGTGCCAGCAGTTTCCCCGGACTAGCGGGAGGGCCGGGTCGGGCAGATACGCAGTATTTT. It translates to CASSFPGLAGGPGRADTQYF.

The rearrangement joins TRBV5-4 to TRBJ1-1; TRBD1 might be the D (5 bases). Per the germline V gene, CDR1 is SGHNT and CDR2 is YYREEE (reference sequence). The CDR3 runs to 13 residues. Trimming removed 0 bases from V and 7 bases from J, with 10 bases in between. In nucleotides, the CDR3 is TGTGCCAGCAGCTTGGGCAGTCAGGGTGAAGCTTTCTTT. Translation: CASSLGSQGEAFF.

The chain uses TRBV10-2 and TRBJ2-2; TRBD2 agrees at 7 bases. The germline V gene encodes CDR1 WSHSY and CDR2 SAAADI. The CDR3 spans 16 residues. The ends lost 7 bases at V and 4 bases at J; junction bases unmatched: 12. CDR3 residues: CASTLPGRGGTGELFF. The CDR3 bases are TGCGCCAGCACTCTCCCGGGGAGGGGAGGCACCGGGGAGCTGTTTTTT.

This CDR3 is CASSYRPGGSYEQYF. CDR3 DNA sequence: TGTGCCAGCAGTTACAGGCCAGGGGGATCCTACGAGCAGTACTTC. The rearrangement joins TRBV6-5 to TRBJ2-7, with 7 bases lining up with TRBD1. Unmatched junction bases numbered 5, after V lost 2 bases and J lost 1 base. Germline CDR1 reads MNHEY; CDR2 reads SVGAGI. The CDR3 extends over 15 amino acids.

V usage is TRBV19 and J usage is TRBJ2-3; 11 bases fit TRBD2. Germline V CDR1 and CDR2: LNHDA, SQIVND (reference sequence). V gave up 5 bases and J gave up 1 base; unmatched junction bases: 5. This CDR3 is built from 16 residues. CDR3 DNA: TGTGCCAGTAGTCCCCTAGCGGGAGGAGGCACAGATACGCAGTATTTT. It translates to CASSPLAGGGTDTQYF.